These T cell receptor beta chains were read from a single sample in a study of T cells in Graves' hyperthyroidism and ophthalmopathy. TCRdb independently ran MiXCR on the multiplex PCR reads; one entry per CDR3 protein. The sample carries around 240,000 distinct CDR3 sequences, approximately 16% recorded once. The sample comprised blood. The receptors were gathered from a woman aged 18-35 years with Graves' ophthalmopathy. The CDR3 runs from the conserved cysteine through the conserved F or W. Fields, in order: clone size, CDR3 length, D gene, J gene, V gene, CDR3 protein, CDR3 DNA. D genes are given only for firm matches. Where a row states a size, it is once, few, many or the class of an expanded clone; other rows omit it.

clone_size: many
cdr3_length: 15
d_call: TRBD2
j_call: TRBJ2-3
v_call: TRBV6-1
cdr3_aa: CASTRAGDGTDTQYF
cdr3_nt: TGTGCCAGCACCCGAGCGGGAGACGGCACAGATACGCAGTATTTT

clone_size: many
cdr3_length: 16
d_call: -
j_call: TRBJ1-6
v_call: TRBV24-1
cdr3_aa: CATEQTGRCSNSPLHF
cdr3_nt: TGTGCCACCGAGCAAACGGGACGGTGCTCTAATTCACCCCTCCACTTT

clone_size: many
cdr3_length: 13
d_call: -
j_call: TRBJ1-5
v_call: TRBV30
cdr3_aa: CAWSLAVNQPQHF
cdr3_nt: TGTGCCTGGAGTTTGGCAGTCAATCAGCCCCAGCATTTT

clone_size: many
cdr3_length: 16
d_call: TRBD2
j_call: TRBJ2-3
v_call: TRBV24-1
cdr3_aa: CATSDGSGGLTDTQYF
cdr3_nt: TGTGCCACCAGTGATGGTAGCGGGGGCCTCACAGATACGCAGTATTTT

clone_size: many
cdr3_length: 13
d_call: TRBD1
j_call: TRBJ1-1
v_call: TRBV2
cdr3_aa: CASSRDRDFEAFF
cdr3_nt: TGTGCCAGCAGCCGGGACAGGGACTTTGAAGCTTTCTTT

clone_size: -
cdr3_length: 14
d_call: TRBD2
j_call: TRBJ2-1
v_call: TRBV10-2
cdr3_aa: CASSSSGRRNEQFF
cdr3_nt: TGCGCCAGCAGTAGTAGCGGGAGAAGGAATGAGCAGTTCTTC

clone_size: few
cdr3_length: 15
d_call: -
j_call: TRBJ2-1
v_call: TRBV12-3/TRBV12-4
cdr3_aa: CASSLLRRPDNEQFF
cdr3_nt: TGTGCCAGCAGTTTGCTAAGGAGGCCCGACAATGAGCAGTTCTTC

clone_size: many
cdr3_length: 15
d_call: -
j_call: TRBJ2-7
v_call: TRBV20-1
cdr3_aa: CSASGAQGLPYEQYF
cdr3_nt: TGCAGTGCTAGTGGGGCCCAGGGGCTTCCCTACGAGCAGTACTTC

clone_size: -
cdr3_length: 16
d_call: TRBD1
j_call: TRBJ2-7
v_call: TRBV12-3/TRBV12-4
cdr3_aa: CASSFAGQGVFYEQYF
cdr3_nt: TGTGCCAGCAGTTTCGCGGGACAGGGAGTGTTCTACGAGCAGTACTTC

clone_size: many
cdr3_length: 15
d_call: TRBD2
j_call: TRBJ2-2
v_call: TRBV6-1
cdr3_aa: CASRIGTTDTGELFF
cdr3_nt: TGTGCCAGCAGAATCGGGACTACCGACACCGGGGAGCTGTTTTTT

clone_size: -
cdr3_length: 17
d_call: -
j_call: TRBJ1-4
v_call: TRBV6-1
cdr3_aa: CASRRGFSTGTGEKLFF
cdr3_nt: TGTGCCAGCAGGAGGGGCTTTAGTACAGGCACCGGTGAAAAACTGTTTTTT

clone_size: many
cdr3_length: 14
d_call: TRBD2
j_call: TRBJ2-7
v_call: TRBV20-1
cdr3_aa: CSTTKTSGRYEQYF
cdr3_nt: TGCAGTACTACCAAGACTAGCGGGAGATACGAGCAGTACTTC

clone_size: once
cdr3_length: 15
d_call: -
j_call: TRBJ2-5
v_call: TRBV28
cdr3_aa: CASQLSTASQETQYF
cdr3_nt: TGTGCCAGCCAACTTTCGACAGCCTCCCAAGAGACCCAGTACTTC

clone_size: -
cdr3_length: 14
d_call: TRBD1
j_call: TRBJ1-4
v_call: TRBV2
cdr3_aa: CASSDRQGDEKLFF
cdr3_nt: TGTGCCAGCAGTGACCGACAGGGTGACGAAAAACTGTTTTTT

clone_size: many
cdr3_length: 12
d_call: -
j_call: TRBJ2-1
v_call: TRBV10-3
cdr3_aa: CAISERSYEQFF
cdr3_nt: TGTGCCATCAGTGAGAGGAGCTACGAGCAGTTCTTC

clone_size: -
cdr3_length: 14
d_call: -
j_call: TRBJ2-5
v_call: TRBV6-2/TRBV6-3
cdr3_aa: CASSYWGVPETQYF
cdr3_nt: TGTGCCAGCAGTTACTGGGGGGTCCCAGAGACCCAGTACTTC

clone_size: many
cdr3_length: 16
d_call: TRBD2
j_call: TRBJ2-3
v_call: TRBV7-8
cdr3_aa: CASSFLIGTSGDTQYF
cdr3_nt: TGTGCCAGCAGCTTCCTCATCGGGACTAGCGGAGATACGCAGTATTTT

clone_size: many
cdr3_length: 16
d_call: -
j_call: TRBJ2-2
v_call: TRBV6-5
cdr3_aa: CASSYSIGTYTGELFF
cdr3_nt: TGTGCCAGCAGTTACTCGATCGGAACCTACACCGGGGAGCTGTTTTTT

clone_size: -
cdr3_length: 14
d_call: -
j_call: TRBJ1-4
v_call: TRBV6-1
cdr3_aa: CASRSTGFNEKLFF
cdr3_nt: TGTGCCAGCAGATCGACAGGCTTTAATGAAAAACTGTTTTTT

clone_size: many
cdr3_length: 16
d_call: TRBD2
j_call: TRBJ2-1
v_call: TRBV20-1
cdr3_aa: CSASSLAGGFYNEQFF
cdr3_nt: TGCAGTGCTAGCTCCTTAGCGGGGGGGTTTTACAATGAGCAGTTCTTC

clone_size: -
cdr3_length: 16
d_call: TRBD2
j_call: TRBJ2-7
v_call: TRBV12-3/TRBV12-4
cdr3_aa: CASSSGTSGAPYEQYF
cdr3_nt: TGTGCCAGCAGTTCGGGAACTAGCGGAGCCCCCTACGAGCAGTACTTC

clone_size: few
cdr3_length: 15
d_call: -
j_call: TRBJ2-1
v_call: TRBV19
cdr3_aa: CASATGYLTHNEQFF
cdr3_nt: TGTGCCAGTGCCACGGGCTACCTAACACACAATGAGCAGTTCTTC

clone_size: many
cdr3_length: 15
d_call: -
j_call: TRBJ2-7
v_call: TRBV20-1
cdr3_aa: CSATRQDGISYEQYF
cdr3_nt: TGCAGTGCGACCCGACAGGATGGAATTTCCTACGAGCAGTACTTC

clone_size: many
cdr3_length: 15
d_call: -
j_call: TRBJ1-1
v_call: TRBV3-1
cdr3_aa: CASSPGSIGYSEAFF
cdr3_nt: TGTGCCAGCAGCCCTGGTTCAATAGGGTACTCTGAAGCTTTCTTT

clone_size: -
cdr3_length: 17
d_call: -
j_call: TRBJ2-7
v_call: TRBV5-5
cdr3_aa: CASSLRTSGTGGTEQYF
cdr3_nt: TGTGCCAGCAGCTTACGGACTAGCGGGACAGGGGGAACCGAGCAGTACTTC

clone_size: many
cdr3_length: 17
d_call: -
j_call: TRBJ2-6
v_call: TRBV4-3
cdr3_aa: CASSQEGPSSGANVLTF
cdr3_nt: TGCGCCAGCAGCCAAGAGGGGCCGAGCTCTGGGGCCAACGTCCTGACTTTC

clone_size: many
cdr3_length: 12
d_call: -
j_call: TRBJ2-1
v_call: TRBV5-1
cdr3_aa: CASQALPNEQFF
cdr3_nt: TGCGCCAGTCAAGCCCTCCCCAATGAGCAGTTCTTC

clone_size: many
cdr3_length: 14
d_call: -
j_call: TRBJ2-5
v_call: TRBV2
cdr3_aa: CASSEGEYQETQYF
cdr3_nt: TGTGCCAGCAGTGAAGGGGAATACCAAGAGACCCAGTACTTC